This record looks at one T cell receptor beta chain sequence and its context. This sample is drawn from a study of post-analysis software for immune sequencing data. TCR beta libraries were prepared from cDNA with unique molecular identifiers. One entry per CDR3 protein, called by TCRdb with MiXCR from the PCR reads. This repertoire shows around 710,000 distinct CDR3 sequences, approximately 44% found once; its top ten account for roughly 4.4%. This clonotype was obtained from a girl between 10 and 17 years old with multiple sclerosis. Sequenced material: blood.

The CDR3 DNA reads as TGTGCCAGCAGCCCTAGGACAGAATCCTCCTACAATGAGCAGTTCTTC. Residues: CASSPRTESSYNEQFF. The rearrangement uses TRBV7-6 and TRBJ2-1, with D possibly matching TRBD1 (6 bases). Germline CDR1 SGHVS, CDR2 FNYEAQ. The CDR3 runs 16 residues. V lost 5 bases and J 0 bases, leaving 14 bases between the germline ends. The full variable domain, rest sourced from reference TRBV7-6 and TRBJ2-1, is GAGVSQSPRYKVTKRGQDVALRCDPISGHVSLYWYRQALGQGPEFLTYFNYEAQQDKSGLPNDRFSAERPEGSISTLTIQRTEQRDSAMYRCASSPRTESSYNEQFFGPGTRLTVL.